These T cell receptor beta chains were read from a single sample in a study of control samples from healthy donors and cancer patients. Measured with immunoSEQ multiplex PCR; TCRdb has only the in-frame clones, and not every one. The sample yields about 60,000 clones, 95% to 96% seen once. The sequenced sample consisted of blood. The receptors originated from a woman between 18 and 29 years old in good health. Both conserved end residues are trimmed from each CDR3. Each record gives: J gene, V gene, CDR3 protein.

J: TRBJ2-1
V: TRBV6-2/TRBV6-3
CDR3: ASSYWLDEQF

J: TRBJ2-7
V: TRBV11-2
CDR3: ASSLDRVSSYEQY

J: TRBJ2-3
V: TRBV19
CDR3: ASTSRDTQY

J: TRBJ1-1
V: TRBV28
CDR3: ASNLALGPTEAF

J: TRBJ2-7
V: TRBV30
CDR3: AWRAGGNGEQY

J: TRBJ1-1
V: TRBV27
CDR3: ASSSYRTGKAF

J: TRBJ1-2
V: TRBV12-3/TRBV12-4
CDR3: ASSLKQGGGYT

J: TRBJ2-2
V: TRBV28
CDR3: ASMGERWTGELF

J: TRBJ2-3
V: TRBV19
CDR3: ASLNRGRTDTQY

J: TRBJ1-1
V: TRBV7-9
CDR3: ASSAGGGTEAF

J: TRBJ1-1
V: TRBV3-1/TRBV3-2
CDR3: ASTRNPGQGGTEAF

J: TRBJ2-2
V: TRBV19
CDR3: ASSGTASTGELF

J: TRBJ1-1
V: TRBV21-1
CDR3: ASSKAPLKGRAEAF

J: TRBJ1-2
V: TRBV5-1
CDR3: ASSLEAWDTSFNYGYT

J: TRBJ1-2
V: TRBV5-8
CDR3: ASSLSGYGYT

J: TRBJ1-5
V: TRBV7-9
CDR3: ASSPTGNQPQH

J: TRBJ1-5
V: TRBV7-8
CDR3: ASSFNRGNQPQH

J: TRBJ1-1
V: TRBV5-4
CDR3: ASSLDRGGVNTEAF

J: TRBJ1-2
V: TRBV28
CDR3: ASSLEGFRANYGYT

J: TRBJ1-2
V: TRBV5-6
CDR3: ASSFRGLNYGYT

J: TRBJ2-1
V: TRBV6-2/TRBV6-3
CDR3: ASSAREVGEQF

J: TRBJ1-2
V: TRBV5-1
CDR3: ASSVGRGYGYT

J: TRBJ2-7
V: TRBV27
CDR3: ASSSGTGEYEQY

J: TRBJ1-2
V: TRBV29-1
CDR3: SAWTGFGYT